This TCR beta chain originates from a study of shared clonotypes between healthy human individuals. The study drew all its donors from Caucasian adults living in Nashville, Tennessee. Remarks on this clone: Its antigen is unknown. This CDR3 is also generated by other DNA sequences in the sample.

The table came from immunoSEQ multiplex PCR; TCRdb's copy has only in-frame clones and leaves some out. The sample shows a few million clones, 90% to 95% of them seen only once. The length of the CDR3 is 15 residues. CDR1 is MDHEN and CDR2 is SYDVKM in the germline V gene. V lost 3 bases and J lost 0, with 9 bases in between. Study-wide findings and caveats: Clonotypes that were shared across a handful of donors made up 4% to 6% of naive CD4 clonotypes. Few donors limited the genetic and exposure-history diversity represented. Sharing of clonotypes among donors was expected to vary with sequencing depth.

V gene TRBV28 combines with J gene TRBJ1-3; D remains ambiguous. This TCR was sampled from a man in his late teens or twenties in good health. Some clones in this sample may be carry-over from other donors' samples. Sequencing was done on a sample of naive CD4+ T cells from PBMCs. Indicated subset: CD45RA+ positively selected. DNA of the CDR3: TGTGCCAGCAGTTTGTCGAGATACTCTGGAAACACCATATATTTT. Its protein is CASSLSRYSGNTIYF. The full variable domain, rest sourced from reference TRBV28 and TRBJ1-3, is DVKVTQSSRYLVKRTGEKVFLECVQDMDHENMFWYRQDPGLGLRLIYFSYDVKMKEKGDIPEGYSVSREKKERFSLILESASTNQTSMYLCASSLSRYSGNTIYFGEGSWLTVV.